This TCR beta chain was identified during a study of shared clonotypes between healthy human individuals (dated by TCRdb to between 2020 and 2021). About the investigation overall: Three men and two women, aged 18 to 49 years, made up the cohort. For each donor, CD4 naive and CD4 memory were each given three plates, CD8 naive was given two plates, and CD8 memory was given one plate. To estimate repertoire size and how much clonotype sharing occurs between individuals, the study deeply sequenced the blood TCR repertoires of 4 to 6 healthy adults. To increase sequencing depth and limit assay-specific biases, TCR repertoire library preparation and sequencing were carried out by different laboratories using diverse techniques. Each donor's leukapheresis produced roughly between roughly 0.9 and 9 billion PBMCs. Points the paper makes about the study in general: Naive subsets generally had larger estimated clonotype richness than memory subsets did. Incomplete sequencing was indicated by rarefaction of sorted-subset datasets, despite the large sequencing depth. Because the study included only a small number of donors, the genetic and exposure-history diversity represented was limited. Compared with non-shared clonotypes, clonotypes shared by all four sorted-subset donors had higher generation probabilities. Sampling was restricted to blood, and TCR repertoires in tissues likely differ from the TCR repertoires found in blood. About 5% of naive CD4, more than 3% of naive CD8, roughly 2.4% of memory CD4, and about 0.4% of memory CD8 clonotypes were shared across several donors. Based on pairwise subsampling, the degree of clonotype sharing among donors was expected to be affected by sequencing depth.

The donors were healthy, HIV-negative adults with no recently reported acute infections or vaccinations. Every donor was a Caucasian adult residing in Nashville, Tennessee, USA. CD4+ T cells were enriched by magnetic negative selection, after which naive cells were positively selected on CD45RA and the negative fraction was taken as the memory subset. After blood collection by leukapheresis, PBMCs were isolated using Ficoll-Histopaque density gradient centrifugation and then cryopreserved in the vapor phase of liquid nitrogen. Analytical flow cytometry was used to check the purity and quantity of every magnetically sorted T cell population. Genomic DNA was isolated from every sorted fraction and measured by UV absorbance on a Nanodrop 2000c. The CDR3 sequence holds 14 residues, the cysteine and phenylalanine included. Only the CDR3 DNA is retained, 42 bases long and in frame from the first base. At the junction V is shortened by 3 bases and J by 0 bases, with 7 bases in between. CDR1 and CDR2, looked up from the germline V gene, are MGHDK and SYGVNS.

In the case of this clone: Its antigen has not been determined. Base qualities are missing; no much larger clone stands one base away.

Using the deep immunoSEQ assay, TCR CDR3 regions were amplified from genomic DNA by multiplex PCR. For each cell subset, the extracted genomic DNA was distributed evenly across all wells of several immunoSEQ 96-well plates, and each plate served as one replicate. For sorted subsets, roughly 200 ng genomic DNA, equal to tens of thousands of T cell genomes, was loaded into each replicate PCR. Purified libraries were measured with a Qubit 3.0 fluorometer, size-checked on a Bioanalyzer 2100, and measured again with the KAPA Library Quantification kit. Every immunoSEQ 96-well plate was sequenced on a separate single-read 150-cycle Illumina NextSeq 550 flow cell. The authors' pipeline ran thus. Because the immunoSEQ output held only junctional sequences and lacked quality scores, the filtering could not match the filtering applied to full-length reads. To assign V/J genes and CDR3, sequences were annotated using PyIR, a Python wrapper for IgBLAST v1.9, with IMGT germline references. Any read was removed if the V/J assignment was weak (E-value above 1e-6), the CDR3 was missing, or the read contained stop codons, out-of-frame junctions, or ambiguous translated residues. A V3J clonotype was defined by an identical inferred V gene, J gene, and CDR3 amino acid sequence. Percentage overlap between repertoires was computed as shared unique clonotypes divided by the size of the smaller repertoire. Repertoire richness was assessed with RTK rarefaction, the Chao1 estimator, and Recon v2.1 estimates of unobserved clonotypes. For all TCRbeta clonotypes obtained by the gDNA method from a few donors, generation probabilities were computed with OLGA. Entries here come from immuneACCESS through TCRdb and include only in-frame sequences with V and J called. Some clones fail to appear in such tables; in the studies checked, an unresolved V gene covers under half of the shortfall, and the cause of the remainder is unknown. V and J calls and clone size come straight from that table; D and trimming were deduced from the DNA. The sample includes 2 million to 2.5 million clones, with just under 95% observed a single time. The top ten clonotypes cover approximately 0.4% of the sample.

The clonotype was recovered from a man aged 18 to 29 in good health. Some clones in this sample may be carry-over from other donors' samples. The sample consisted of naive CD4+ T cells from PBMCs. This specimen's cell subset or site label, interpreted: CD45RA+ positively selected. The chain is encoded by TRBV25-1 joined to TRBJ2-3, with an unclear D gene assignment. Here is the DNA: TGTGCCAGCAGTGATGCAACTAGCACAGATACGCAGTATTTT. Its product reads: CASSDATSTDTQYF.